The 28 T cell receptor beta chains below all came from one sample that was sequenced in a study of CD4 T cells in relation to SARS-CoV-2 and coronaviruses. No antigen is known for these receptors. This table comes from immunoSEQ multiplex PCR, and its TCRdb copy is limited to in-frame clones, with some not included. There are fewer than 35,000 clones in the sample; over 60% occur only once, and around 3.1% lies in the top ten. The sequenced material came from memory CD4+ T cells from PBMCs, cultured in vitro. These receptors were collected from an adult with COVID-19.

This chain uses TRBV6-1 with TRBJ1-1; D unclear. The CDR3 contains 14 residues. The germline gives CDR1 MNHNS, CDR2 SASEGT. The V and J ends lost 2 bases and 1 base respectively, with 8 bases between them. The CDR3 sequence is CASSESSRNTEAFF. Written as DNA, the CDR3 is TGTGCCAGCAGTGAATCGAGCAGGAACACTGAAGCTTTCTTT.

The chain employs TRBV19 and TRBJ1-5; TRBD1 is a possible D gene (6 bases). Germline values: CDR1 LNHDA, CDR2 SQIVND (reference sequence). Trimming took 7 bases from V and 4 from J, leaving 11 bases between them. This CDR3 is built from 13 residues. In DNA, the CDR3 is TGTGCCAGTACTGGAGGGGGAAATCAGCCCCAGCATTTT. This encodes CASTGGGNQPQHF.

This clone was detected once. This chain links TRBV28 with TRBJ1-1, with unresolved D. Germline values: CDR1 MDHEN, CDR2 SYDVKM. This CDR3 is built from 13 residues. The V gene lost 2 bases and the J gene lost 4 bases, with 8 bases spanning the gap. DNA for the CDR3: TGTGCCAGCAGTTTAATCCGTGGCACTGAAGCTTTCTTT. Protein product: CASSLIRGTEAFF.

In its sample, this clone was seen a few times. V and J are TRBV9 and TRBJ2-1, with D perhaps TRBD2 (5 bases). V lost 4 bases to trimming and J lost 6 bases, with 20 bases between them. Germline V gene data show CDR1 as SGDLS and CDR2 as YYNGEE. The CDR3 covers 16 residues. Written as DNA, the CDR3 is TGTGCCAGCAGCCCTAGATCGGGGAGCCGCCCCAATGAGCAGTTCTTC. This translates into CASSPRSGSRPNEQFF.

The V gene is TRBV19, the J gene TRBJ2-7, with a possible D match to TRBD2 (6 bases). Germline CDR1 reads LNHDA; CDR2 reads SQIVND (reference sequence). V lost 4 bases and J lost 1, with 14 bases in between. The CDR3 spans 15 residues. The CDR3 nucleotides read TGTGCCAGTAGTAAAGGCGGGCGGGATTCCTACGAGCAGTACTTC. It codes for CASSKGGRDSYEQYF.

The genes are TRBV18 and TRBJ2-5, with 10 positions matching TRBD1. Germline assignment: CDR1 KGHSH and CDR2 LQKENI. With V trimmed by 4 bases and J by 4 bases, 6 bases remained unmatched. The length of the CDR3 is 15 residues. The DNA of the CDR3 is TGTGCCAGCTCACGATCCGGGACAGGGGCAGAGACCCAGTACTTC. Protein sequence: CASSRSGTGAETQYF.

The chain recombines TRBV5-4 with TRBJ2-7; a weak D match, TRBD1 (6 bases). The CDR3 is 15 residues long. Trimming took off 1 base at V and 3 bases at J, with 14 bases between the two ends. Germline CDR1 and CDR2: SGHNT and YYREEE (reference sequence). The chain's CDR3 is CASSLRTANLYEQYF. The DNA for the CDR3 is TGTGCCAGCAGCTTGCGGACAGCGAATCTCTACGAGCAGTACTTC.

This clone has only one observation. The chain joins TRBV15 to TRBJ2-3; D not certain. CDR1 is LNHNV, CDR2 YYDKDF, per germline (reference sequence). V lost 0 bases and J lost 1, with 8 bases in between. The CDR3 is 15 residues long. CDR3 sequence (DNA): TGTGCCACCAGCAGAGATTTTGGCGGCACAGATACGCAGTATTTT. Encoded protein: CATSRDFGGTDTQYF.

CDR3 coding DNA: TGTGCCCTGGGGCAGGCGAACACCGGGGAGCTGTTTTTT. Residues: CALGQANTGELFF. The chain recombines TRBV28 with TRBJ2-2, with D maybe TRBD1 (5 bases). The CDR3 sequence is 13 residues long. Germline loops: CDR1 MDHEN, CDR2 SYDVKM. V shed 11 bases and J shed 0 bases, with 10 bases lying between them.

The table lists this clone with a count of one. The CDR3 is CASSFEGSYNEQFF. DNA for the CDR3: TGTGCCAGCAGCTTCGAAGGCTCCTACAATGAGCAGTTCTTC. This chain links TRBV11-3 with TRBJ2-1; D is unclear. Germline-derived CDR1 and CDR2 are SGHNT and YENEEA. V lost 3 bases to trimming and J lost 0 bases, with 6 bases between them. The CDR3 consists of 14 residues.

This sequence joins TRBV3-1 (or the pseudogene TRBV3-2) and TRBJ1-3; no reliable D call. Germline CDR1 reads LGHDT; CDR2 reads YNNKEL (reference sequence). Trimming took off 5 bases at V and 0 bases at J, with 11 bases between the two ends. CDR3 length: 15 amino acids. CDR3 in DNA: TGTGCCAGCAGCTCAGATGAGAACTCTGGAAACACCATATATTTT. This encodes CASSSDENSGNTIYF.

V and J are TRBV9 and TRBJ2-1, with TRBD2 matching over 9 bases. The CDR3 covers 16 residues. Germline CDR1 and CDR2: SGDLS and YYNGEE. V lost 0 bases and J lost 8; bases outside the gene matches: 9. DNA for the CDR3: TGTGCCAGCAGCGTAGAGGGCGGGAGGGCCGCTGATGAGCAGTTCTTC. Protein: CASSVEGGRAADEQFF.

The rearrangement links TRBV18 to TRBJ1-2; D is possibly TRBD1 (5 bases). V was shortened by 2 bases and J by 7 bases, with 20 bases between the two germline ends. Germline CDR1 is KGHSH and CDR2 is LQKENI. The CDR3 is 16 residues long. CDR3 residues: CASSPDQGLGGGGYTF. The CDR3 nucleotides are TGTGCCAGCTCACCAGACCAGGGCCTAGGCGGAGGTGGCTACACCTTC.

The V call is TRBV14, the J call TRBJ1-1; D unresolved. The V gene lost 1 base and the J gene lost 0 bases, with 15 bases spanning the gap. Germline CDR1 reads SGHDN; CDR2 reads FVKESK. The CDR3 is made up of 17 amino acids. The DNA of the CDR3 is TGTGCCAGCAGCCAAGTATGGGGAGGGTCAATGAACACTGAAGCTTTCTTT. Its protein product is CASSQVWGGSMNTEAFF.

This clone was seen a few times. This chain links TRBV9 with TRBJ1-2; the match to TRBD1 covers 9 bases. The junction had 12 bases not matched to a gene; V was cut back by 2 bases and J by 4 bases. CDR1 is SGDLS, CDR2 YYNGEE, per germline. CDR3 length equals 17 residues. The CDR3 spells CASSVGQGRGDSYGYTF. DNA for the CDR3: TGTGCCAGCAGCGTTGGACAGGGGCGAGGGGATAGCTATGGCTACACCTTC.

This clone was counted a single time. The J gene is TRBJ1-5, the V gene TRBV27; a possible D gene is TRBD1 (5 bases). Germline lookup yields CDR1 MNHEY and CDR2 SMNVEV (reference sequence). Trimming removed 1 base from V and 4 bases from J, with 8 bases in between. The CDR3 length is 14 residues. The DNA for the CDR3 is TGTGCCAGCAGTTTATTTGCAGGGAATCAGCCCCAGCATTTT. This encodes CASSLFAGNQPQHF.

The V call is TRBV19, the J call TRBJ2-4, with unresolved D. V shed 0 bases and J shed 3 bases, with 18 bases lying between them. Germline V lookup: CDR1 LNHDA, CDR2 SQIVND (reference sequence). The CDR3 runs 18 residues. The CDR3 bases are TGTGCCAGTAGTATAGAACCCAAAGGTGCCTTTTACAAAAACATTCAGTACTTC. Translating gives CASSIEPKGAFYKNIQYF.

This rearrangement joins TRBV18 to TRBJ2-3, with 12 bases aligning to TRBD2. Looked up from germline, CDR1 is KGHSH and CDR2 is LQKENI. Trimming removed 0 bases from V and 2 bases from J; junction bases left unmatched: 9. The CDR3 sequence is 19 residues long. CDR3 residues: CASSPPPGLAGYYTDTQYF. CDR3 bases: TGTGCCAGCTCACCACCTCCCGGACTAGCGGGATACTACACAGATACGCAGTATTTT. The full variable domain, its missing parts supplied by reference TRBV18 and TRBJ2-3, is NAGVMQNPRHLVRRRGQEARLRCSPMKGHSHVYWYRQLPEEGLKFMVYLQKENIIDESGMPKERFSAEFPKEGPSILRIQQVVRGDSAAYFCASSPPPGLAGYYTDTQYFGPGTRLTVL.

J is TRBJ1-2 and V is TRBV6-5; a weak D match, TRBD1 (5 bases). Germline V lookup: CDR1 MNHEY, CDR2 SVGAGI. The CDR3 spans 14 residues. V was cut by 6 bases and J by 5 bases, with 16 bases left in between. DNA for the CDR3: TGTGCCAGCAGCCGAGGGGACGGAAGATATGGCTACACCTTC. It yields the protein CASSRGDGRYGYTF.

This clone has only one observation. The rearrangement links TRBV19 to TRBJ2-2, with TRBD2 identical over 7 bases. The trim removed 3 bases at V and 8 bases at J, leaving 6 bases unmatched. This CDR3 has 14 amino acids. Germline V gene data show CDR1 as LNHDA and CDR2 as SQIVND (reference sequence). The chain's CDR3 is CASSIWREQGELFF. In DNA form, the CDR3 reads TGTGCCAGTAGTATCTGGCGGGAGCAAGGGGAGCTGTTTTTT.

This chain connects TRBV13 to TRBJ1-1; weak D call: TRBD1 (6 bases). This CDR3 is 14 amino acids long. The V end lost 8 bases, the J end lost 1 base, and 14 bases lay between the germline ends. From germline, CDR1 is PRHDT and CDR2 FYEKMQ (reference sequence). CDR3 in DNA: TGTGCCAGCTTTCCGGGGACACCGAACACTGAAGCTTTCTTT. Translation gives CASFPGTPNTEAFF. Drawing the rest from reference TRBV13 and TRBJ1-1, the complete variable domain is AAGVIQSPRHLIKEKRETATLKCYPIPRHDTVYWYQQGPGQDPQFLISFYEKMQSDKGSIPDRFSAQQFSDYHSELNMSSLELGDSALYFCASFPGTPNTEAFFGQGTRLTVV.

The rearrangement joins TRBV4-3 to TRBJ1-2; no definite D call. Trimming took 0 bases from V and 7 from J, leaving 9 bases between them. The CDR3 is made up of 13 amino acids. Germline V gene lookup returns CDR1 LGHNA and CDR2 YSLEER. CDR3 coding DNA: TGCGCCAGCAGCCAAGAGGGGTTTGGTGGCTACACCTTC. This sequence encodes CASSQEGFGGYTF.

This clone was observed a few times. The chain employs TRBV5-1 and TRBJ2-7, with 9 bases lining up with TRBD1. Germline V lookup: CDR1 SGHRS, CDR2 YFSETQ. V shed 3 bases and J 3 bases; nucleotides not matched to a gene: 7. The CDR3 totals 15 residues. CDR3 in amino acids: CASSSRDRAVYEQYF. CDR3 nucleotides: TGCGCCAGCAGCTCAAGGGACAGGGCGGTCTACGAGCAGTACTTC.

CDR3 loop: CASDRGLAGQETQYF. CDR3 coding DNA: TGTGCCAGCGACCGGGGACTAGCGGGACAAGAGACCCAGTACTTC. The chain joins TRBV19 to TRBJ2-5, with TRBD2 identical over 13 bases. V lost 9 bases, J lost 2 bases, and 6 bases stayed unmatched. CDR3 length: 15 residues. Germline CDR1 reads LNHDA; CDR2 reads SQIVND (reference sequence).

This clone was seen just once. The gene calls are TRBV9 and TRBJ2-7; 8 nucleotides line up with TRBD2. CDR1 is SGDLS and CDR2 is YYNGEE in the germline V gene. Trimming took 0 bases from V and 3 from J; bases not matched to a gene: 5. The CDR3 is 15 amino acids. The CDR3 region is CASSVAASGLYEQYF. CDR3 coding DNA: TGTGCCAGCAGCGTAGCGGCTAGCGGGCTCTACGAGCAGTACTTC.

The chain carries TRBV9 and TRBJ2-1, with 7 bases matching TRBD2. CDR1 and CDR2 from the germline V gene are SGDLS and YYNGEE. The trim removed 4 bases at V and 0 bases at J, leaving 4 bases unmatched. This CDR3 has 15 residues. CDR3 sequence (DNA): TGTGCCAGCAGCCCTACTAGCGCCTCCTACAATGAGCAGTTCTTC. It codes for CASSPTSASYNEQFF.

The rearrangement joins TRBV28 to TRBJ2-7; tentative D call: TRBD2 (6 bases). V gave up 5 bases and J gave up 0 bases, with 14 bases separating them. This CDR3 region has 15 residues. Germline CDR1 is MDHEN and CDR2 is SYDVKM. The CDR3: CASSPFRGSSYEQYF. In DNA form, the CDR3 reads TGTGCCAGCAGTCCGTTCCGGGGGAGCTCCTACGAGCAGTACTTC.

This sequence joins TRBV18 and TRBJ2-3, with D hard to call. There are 14 residues in the CDR3. CDR1 and CDR2 from the germline V gene are KGHSH and LQKENI. Trimming cost V 4 bases and J 0 bases, with 8 bases left between them. The CDR3 DNA reads as TGTGCCAGCTCACGTTCCGGGAGCACAGATACGCAGTATTTT. This encodes CASSRSGSTDTQYF.